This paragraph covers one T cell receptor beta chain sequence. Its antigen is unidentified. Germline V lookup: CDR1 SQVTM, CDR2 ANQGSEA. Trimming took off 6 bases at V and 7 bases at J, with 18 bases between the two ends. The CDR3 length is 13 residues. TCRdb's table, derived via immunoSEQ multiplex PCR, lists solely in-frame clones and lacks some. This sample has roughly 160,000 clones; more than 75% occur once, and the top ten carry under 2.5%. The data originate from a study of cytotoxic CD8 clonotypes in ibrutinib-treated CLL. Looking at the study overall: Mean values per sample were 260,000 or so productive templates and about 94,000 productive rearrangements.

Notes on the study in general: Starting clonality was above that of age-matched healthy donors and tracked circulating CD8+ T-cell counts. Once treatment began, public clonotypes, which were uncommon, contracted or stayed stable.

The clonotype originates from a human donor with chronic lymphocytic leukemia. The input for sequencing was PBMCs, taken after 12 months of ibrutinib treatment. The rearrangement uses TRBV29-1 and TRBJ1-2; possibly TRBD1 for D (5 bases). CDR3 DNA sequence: TGCAGCGTGGGGTACACACAGGTCGGTGGCTACACCTTC. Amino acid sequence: CSVGYTQVGGYTF.